This T cell receptor (beta chain) appears in the sequencing data of a study of OX40 agonist ivuxolimab in advanced cancers. About the study: The study reported partial responses in three patients: one hepatocellular carcinoma, two cutaneous melanoma. Findings and caveats of the study: Doses of 0.1 to 3.0 mg/kg were accompanied by clonal expansion of CD4+ and CD8+ blood T cells by week 6. Mean expanded clone counts were higher in CD8+ than CD4+ T cells.

Autoimmune disease history or systemic immunosuppression meant exclusion. Method: immunoSEQ multiplex PCR; TCRdb's copy keeps in-frame clones and lacks some. Of 55,000 to 65,000 clones detected, less than 90% appear once; the ten largest clones hold less than 0.6%. Per germline, CDR1 SNHLY and CDR2 FYNNEI. This CDR3 has 13 residues. With 5 bases removed from V and 0 bases from J, the gap between germline ends came to 8 bases. Only a few counts were recorded for this clone. Its specificity is not known. The source was CD4+ or CD8+ T cells sorted from blood, collected in a trial of the OX40 agonist ivuxolimab. This TCR came from an adult with an advanced solid tumor such as melanoma, head and neck, liver or kidney cancer. The rearrangement links TRBV2 to TRBJ2-7; either TRBD1 or TRBD2 may fit D (5 bases each). This chain's CDR3 is CASSPGASYEQYF. The CDR3 DNA is TGTGCCAGCAGTCCCGGGGCCTCCTACGAGCAGTACTTC. The whole variable domain, filled in from reference TRBV2 and TRBJ2-7, reads EPEVTQTPSHQVTQMGQEVILRCVPISNHLYFYWYRQILGQKVEFLVSFYNNEISEKSEIFDDQFSVERPDGSNFTLKIRSTKLEDSAMYFCASSPGASYEQYFGPGTRLTVT.